This T cell receptor (beta chain) was retrieved from a study of persistence of HIV-infected CD4 T cells. Germline V CDR1 and CDR2: SGHDN, FVKESK. The CDR3 has 16 amino acids. Unmatched junction bases numbered 3, after V lost 1 base and J lost 1 base. As concerns this clone: Its antigen remains unidentified.

Stimulation used approximately 9.5 ug/mL lysate from CMV-infected fibroblasts. Sorted nonresponding memory CD4+ T cells were CD40L-negative, CD69-negative, CD45RO-high. Adults with HIV-1 started suppressive ART while chronically infected. Sequencing used immunoSEQ version 4 in survey mode. Clones were read by immunoSEQ multiplex PCR, and TCRdb kept only the in-frame ones, dropping some. Among fewer than 35,000 clones, 65% to 90% were seen once, and the ten largest hold about 0.78%. The chain uses TRBV14 and TRBJ2-1, with 8 bases identical to TRBD2. The TCR originated in an adult man with HIV who was CMV-seropositive. The sample was CD4+ T cells sorted from PBMCs after roughly 19-hour stimulation, taken from a patient who received antiretroviral therapy. The CDR3 DNA is TGTGCCAGCAGCCAAGTCGCGGGGGGTTCCTACAATGAGCAGTTCTTC. Its protein is CASSQVAGGSYNEQFF. Supplemented by reference TRBV14 and TRBJ2-1, the full variable domain reads EAGVTQFPSHSVIEKGQTVTLRCDPISGHDNLYWYRRVMGKEIKFLLHFVKESKQDESGMPNNRFLAERTGGTYSTLKVQPAELEDSGVYFCASSQVAGGSYNEQFFGPGTRLTVL.